This T cell receptor beta chain was documented in a study of blood T cells in healthy people across ages. Study outcomes and limitations: Roughly linear age-related decline in beta diversity appeared, significant by age 40. PBMCs were not sorted, which prevented a conclusive comparison of naive versus antigen-experienced cells.

A second PCR of about 6 to 12 cycles used a sample-barcoded 5' primer and a J-beta primer mix. From the 5' RACE reads, TCRdb called clonotypes with MiXCR, one entry per CDR3 protein. The data contain hundreds of thousands of distinct CDR3 sequences, roughly 30% of them singletons. At least ten counts were recorded for this clonotype. The target antigen is unknown. The CDR3 covers 16 residues. Germline V gene lookup returns CDR1 SGHNT and CDR2 YYREEE (reference sequence). The V gene end was trimmed by 3 bases and the J gene end by 4 bases; junction bases not matched to a gene: 8. Material for sequencing was blood. This chain links TRBV5-4 with TRBJ2-7; TRBD1 matches 12 bases. This clonotype originated in a woman older than 75 in good health. The CDR3 reads CASSYAGTGGKYEQYF. CDR3 DNA: TGTGCCAGCAGCTACGCCGGGACAGGGGGCAAATACGAGCAGTACTTC.